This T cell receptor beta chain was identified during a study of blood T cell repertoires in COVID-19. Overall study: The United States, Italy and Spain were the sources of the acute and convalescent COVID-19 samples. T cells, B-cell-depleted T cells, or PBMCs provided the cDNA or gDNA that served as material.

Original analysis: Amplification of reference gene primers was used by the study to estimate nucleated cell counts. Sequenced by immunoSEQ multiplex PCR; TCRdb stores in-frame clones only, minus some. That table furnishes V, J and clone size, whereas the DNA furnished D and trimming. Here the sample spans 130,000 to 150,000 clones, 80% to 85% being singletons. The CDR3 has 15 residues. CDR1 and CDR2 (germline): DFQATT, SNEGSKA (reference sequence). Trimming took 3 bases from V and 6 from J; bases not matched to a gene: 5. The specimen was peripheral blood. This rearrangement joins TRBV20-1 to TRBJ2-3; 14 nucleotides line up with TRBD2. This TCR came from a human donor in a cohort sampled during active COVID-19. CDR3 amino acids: CSASLGLAGADTQYF. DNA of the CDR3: TGCAGTGCTAGTTTGGGACTAGCGGGAGCCGATACGCAGTATTTT.